This T cell receptor (beta chain) was found in a study of tissue T cells after allogeneic stem cell transplantation. Across the study: Patients with graft-versus-host disease had grafts: four unmodified, three CD34-selected and T-cell-depleted. Pathologist H&E review favored samples with visible lymphocytes for sequencing among multiple samples. Whole-study findings and limits: Anatomically similar tissues had similar TCR repertoires within each patient.

Sequencing was performed with immunoSEQ multiplex PCR; in TCRdb, only in-frame clones are kept and a portion is missing. Here the sample spans hundreds of clones, 76% being singletons. Gastrointestinal graft-versus-host disease was present in all patients, each treated with several therapy lines. The V end was cut by 4 bases, the J end by 2 bases, with 9 bases between. Per germline, CDR1 MNHEY and CDR2 SVGAGI. CDR3 length equals 14 residues. Worth noting for this clone: The antigen is not known.

The source was mid-colon tissue, collected at autopsy. This receptor was taken from a female patient aged 18 to 50 with steroid-refractory graft-versus-host disease after an allogeneic stem cell transplant. The graft donor may account for some of the T cells. The chain has TRBV6-5 and TRBJ1-5; the D gene is possibly TRBD1 (5 bases). The CDR3 bases are TGTGCCAGCAGTTCCAGAGGGGGCAATCAGCCCCAGCATTTT. It yields the protein CASSSRGGNQPQHF.